This paragraph reports one T cell receptor beta chain. Its antigen remains unidentified. Those donating, healthy Caucasian individuals from Russia, were aged roughly 6 to 90. PBMCs were isolated at a quantity of at least 6 million per sample. This CDR3 has 16 residues. V was cut by 4 bases and J by 13 bases, with 26 bases left in between. Germline assignment: CDR1 LGHDT and CDR2 YNNKEL (reference sequence). The sample originates from a study of blood T cells in healthy people across ages. General observations from the study: Because sorting was not performed, PBMCs prevented conclusive naive versus antigen-experienced comparison.

PCR was performed a second time for about 7 to 11 cycles using a sample-barcoded 5' primer and a J-beta primer mix. TCRdb used MiXCR to reprocess the 5' RACE reads, holding one entry per CDR3 protein. The profile shows 650,000 to 1,000,000 distinct CDR3 sequences, roughly 46% of them singletons. The chain employs TRBV3-1 and TRBJ2-1; D is perhaps TRBD1 or TRBD2 (5 bases each). Sample: blood. The sequence was obtained from a man aged 80 or over in good health. The chain's CDR3 is CASSPRDHASQETQFF. DNA for the CDR3: TGTGCCAGCAGCCCCCGGGACCACGCCTCCCAAGAGACCCAGTTCTTC.